The subject of this entry is one TCR beta chain. This may arise from a read error, as a much more abundant clone is one base away. Amplification of TCR beta CDR3 regions was performed using RNA transcripts as template. When the TCR CDR3 underwent first-round RT-PCR, the HTBI primer set was used. TCRdb processed the multiplex PCR reads anew with MiXCR; each CDR3 protein has one entry. The repertoire includes 500,000 to 800,000 distinct CDR3 sequences, roughly 15% of them detected once, and under 15% sits in the top ten. These data belong to a study of T cells in Graves' hyperthyroidism and ophthalmopathy. Turning to the study itself: Peripheral blood was acquired at first diagnosis, ahead of any therapy whatsoever.

Ophthalmopathy patients had moderate-to-severe active disease, CAS ≥3, NOSPECS ≥4, and disease duration under 3 months. Investigators excluded patients with uncontrolled infection, other autoimmune disease, pregnancy or lactation. The CDR3 is made up of 14 amino acids. J lost 6 bases, V lost 6 bases, and 8 bases had no gene match. Sequencing used blood. The chain is built from TRBV12-3 or TRBV12-4 and TRBJ1-5; 7 bases line up with TRBD1. This clonotype originated in a woman aged 45 to 65 with Graves' ophthalmopathy. The CDR3 region has the DNA TGTGCCAGCAGCCAAGACAGGGACAGTCAGCCCCAGCATTTT. Protein sequence: CASSQDRDSQPQHF.